A selection of T cell receptor beta chains follows, all from one sample in a study of T cells of healthy individuals. Using its own MiXCR run on the 5' RACE reads, TCRdb lists one record per CDR3 protein. The data contain 40,000 to 60,000 distinct CDR3 sequences, around 15% of them singletons. Receptor source: a human donor in good health. The CDR3 runs from the conserved cysteine through the conserved F or W. The order of the fields is V gene, clone size, D gene, J gene, CDR3 DNA, CDR3 protein. D genes are given only for firm matches. Where a row states a size, it is once, few, many or the class of an expanded clone; other rows omit it.

v_gene: TRBV3-1; abundance: NA; d_gene: NA; j_gene: TRBJ1-2; CDR3nt: TGTGCCAGCAGCCAAGATGATTCAGCTTATGGCTACACCTTC; CDR3aa: CASSQDDSAYGYTF
v_gene: TRBV10-3; abundance: many; d_gene: TRBD1; j_gene: TRBJ2-5; CDR3nt: TGTGCCATCAGGGGACAGGGGTTAGAGACCCAGTACTTC; CDR3aa: CAIRGQGLETQYF
v_gene: TRBV20-1; abundance: NA; d_gene: NA; j_gene: TRBJ2-3; CDR3nt: TGCAGTGCTAGAGGAGGGCGGAATACGCAGTATTTT; CDR3aa: CSARGGRNTQYF
v_gene: TRBV7-2; abundance: NA; d_gene: TRBD1; j_gene: TRBJ2-3; CDR3nt: TGTGCCAGCAGCTCGCGACAGGGGGCAGATACGCAGTATTTT; CDR3aa: CASSSRQGADTQYF
v_gene: TRBV5-6; abundance: many; d_gene: NA; j_gene: TRBJ1-2; CDR3nt: TGTGCCAGCAGCGTGATTCCCGGGGACACCATCCTAAGCGGCTACACCTTC; CDR3aa: CASSVIPGDTILSGYTF
v_gene: TRBV7-9; abundance: NA; d_gene: TRBD1; j_gene: TRBJ2-7; CDR3nt: TGTGCCAGCAGCTTAAAAGGACAGGGCCCCTACGAGCAGTACTTC; CDR3aa: CASSLKGQGPYEQYF
v_gene: TRBV29-1; abundance: few; d_gene: TRBD2; j_gene: TRBJ2-1; CDR3nt: TGCAGCGGGGGGGAGACTAGCGGTTACAATGAGCAGTTCTTC; CDR3aa: CSGGETSGYNEQFF
v_gene: TRBV28; abundance: few; d_gene: TRBD2; j_gene: TRBJ2-1; CDR3nt: TGTGCCAGCGGCACAAGGCTAGCGGGAGTCGGCTCCTACAATGAGCAGTTCTTC; CDR3aa: CASGTRLAGVGSYNEQFF
v_gene: TRBV6-2/TRBV6-3; abundance: NA; d_gene: TRBD1; j_gene: TRBJ1-1; CDR3nt: TGTGCCAGCAGTTACAGGACAGGGGACGTGAACACTGAAGCTTTCTTT; CDR3aa: CASSYRTGDVNTEAFF
v_gene: TRBV6-6; abundance: many; d_gene: NA; j_gene: TRBJ1-5; CDR3nt: TGTGCCAGCAGTTACCTCGCCAGGGGATGGGGACAGCCCCAGCATTTT; CDR3aa: CASSYLARGWGQPQHF
v_gene: TRBV6-1; abundance: many; d_gene: NA; j_gene: TRBJ1-1; CDR3nt: TGTGCCAGCAGTTGGGAGGGGGGCACTGAAGCTTTCTTT; CDR3aa: CASSWEGGTEAFF
v_gene: TRBV29-1; abundance: many; d_gene: NA; j_gene: TRBJ2-5; CDR3nt: TGCAGCCCCAGCTGGGGGCAAGAGACCCAGTACTTC; CDR3aa: CSPSWGQETQYF
v_gene: TRBV7-2; abundance: NA; d_gene: NA; j_gene: TRBJ1-5; CDR3nt: TGTGCCAGCAGCTCGTACGGGGGATCCAATCAGCCCCAGCATTTT; CDR3aa: CASSSYGGSNQPQHF
v_gene: TRBV11-3; abundance: many; d_gene: NA; j_gene: TRBJ1-1; CDR3nt: TGTGCCAGCAGCTTAGGCGGCAGGAAAACCACTGAAGCTTTCTTT; CDR3aa: CASSLGGRKTTEAFF
v_gene: TRBV6-1; abundance: NA; d_gene: NA; j_gene: TRBJ1-1; CDR3nt: TGTGCCAGCAGTGCGACAGGTGTGCCTTTCTTT; CDR3aa: CASSATGVPFF
v_gene: TRBV5-6; abundance: few; d_gene: NA; j_gene: TRBJ2-7; CDR3nt: NA; CDR3aa: CASSDSALYLCASSLGLSYEQYF
v_gene: TRBV15; abundance: NA; d_gene: TRBD1; j_gene: TRBJ2-3; CDR3nt: TGTGCCACCAGCAGTGGCCAGGGGACAGGGTACCCCACAGATACGCAGTATTTT; CDR3aa: CATSSGQGTGYPTDTQYF
v_gene: TRBV6-2/TRBV6-3; abundance: few; d_gene: NA; j_gene: TRBJ2-7; CDR3nt: TGTGCCAGCAGGGAACCGACAGGACCCCCCTACGAGCAGTACTTC; CDR3aa: CASREPTGPPYEQYF
v_gene: TRBV7-8; abundance: few; d_gene: NA; j_gene: TRBJ2-7; CDR3nt: TGTGCCAGCAGCCTTGGTGGGGTGGGTGGTACGTACTTC; CDR3aa: CASSLGGVGGTYF
v_gene: TRBV9; abundance: NA; d_gene: NA; j_gene: TRBJ2-6; CDR3nt: TGTGCCAGCAGCCCAGCCCCTATCGGAGGGGCTGGGGCCAACGTCCTGACTTTC; CDR3aa: CASSPAPIGGAGANVLTF
v_gene: TRBV29-1; abundance: many; d_gene: TRBD2; j_gene: TRBJ2-7; CDR3nt: TGCAGCGTTGCAACTAGCGTTTCCTACGAGCAGTACTTC; CDR3aa: CSVATSVSYEQYF
v_gene: TRBV7-2; abundance: NA; d_gene: NA; j_gene: TRBJ2-1; CDR3nt: TGTGCCAGCAGCTTAGTGGCAACATCCTACAATGAGCAGTTCTTC; CDR3aa: CASSLVATSYNEQFF
v_gene: TRBV9; abundance: many; d_gene: TRBD1; j_gene: TRBJ2-3; CDR3nt: TGTGCCAGCAGCGTATCCGGGACAGGGGCAGATACGCAGTATTTT; CDR3aa: CASSVSGTGADTQYF
v_gene: TRBV7-8; abundance: NA; d_gene: NA; j_gene: TRBJ2-2; CDR3nt: TGTGCCAGCAGCTTATCGGGCCACACCGGGGAGCTGTTTTTT; CDR3aa: CASSLSGHTGELFF
v_gene: TRBV4-3; abundance: NA; d_gene: NA; j_gene: TRBJ1-1; CDR3nt: TGCGCCAGCAGCCAAGTCCCAGCTATGAACACTGAAGCTTTCTTT; CDR3aa: CASSQVPAMNTEAFF
v_gene: TRBV27; abundance: NA; d_gene: TRBD2; j_gene: TRBJ2-7; CDR3nt: TGTGCCAGCAGTTCTATCCCCTCCCCATTCTTAGCGGGGGGGTTCTACGAGCAGTACTTC; CDR3aa: CASSSIPSPFLAGGFYEQYF
v_gene: TRBV29-1; abundance: many; d_gene: NA; j_gene: TRBJ1-1; CDR3nt: TGCAGCGTCCTTACCTACATGGCTTTCTTT; CDR3aa: CSVLTYMAFF
v_gene: TRBV6-6; abundance: NA; d_gene: NA; j_gene: TRBJ1-6; CDR3nt: TGTGCCAGCAGCCCCGGGGCCCTAGGGCCCCTCCACTTT; CDR3aa: CASSPGALGPLHF
v_gene: TRBV27; abundance: few; d_gene: NA; j_gene: TRBJ2-7; CDR3nt: TGTGCCAGCAGTTTAGGGAGAGGGAGCTCCTACGAGCAGTACTTC; CDR3aa: CASSLGRGSSYEQYF
v_gene: TRBV7-2; abundance: many; d_gene: TRBD1; j_gene: TRBJ2-1; CDR3nt: TGTGCCAGCAGCTTAATAACGTCGGGGACAGGACTCTACAATGAGCAGTTCTTC; CDR3aa: CASSLITSGTGLYNEQFF
v_gene: TRBV6-6; abundance: NA; d_gene: TRBD1; j_gene: TRBJ2-6; CDR3nt: TGTGCCAGCAGTTACTGGGACAGCTCTGGGGCCAACGTCCTGACTTTC; CDR3aa: CASSYWDSSGANVLTF
v_gene: TRBV7-2; abundance: few; d_gene: NA; j_gene: TRBJ1-2; CDR3nt: TGTGCCAGCAGCCCCCTAATGAGGGGCAGCGCCTATGGCTACACCTTC; CDR3aa: CASSPLMRGSAYGYTF
v_gene: TRBV4-3; abundance: medium-sized; d_gene: NA; j_gene: TRBJ2-1; CDR3nt: TGCGCCAGCAGCCAGGGAGCCTACAATGAGCAGTTCTTC; CDR3aa: CASSQGAYNEQFF
v_gene: TRBV6-6; abundance: NA; d_gene: NA; j_gene: TRBJ2-1; CDR3nt: TGTGCCCCCGAGAGGGGGGCAGGGAATTGGAATGAGCAGTTCTTC; CDR3aa: CAPERGAGNWNEQFF